The clone carrying this TCR beta chain has ten or more counts. What it recognizes is unknown. This CDR3 is 15 amino acids long. Trimming took 0 bases from V and 2 from J; bases not matched to a gene: 4. Germline values: CDR1 SGHNT, CDR2 YYREEE (reference sequence). These data belong to a study of tumor and adjacent non-tumor tissue in lung cancer. For the study at large: Patients comprised 12 adenocarcinoma, 2 squamous cell carcinoma and 1 small cell lung cancer. Patients were aged roughly 31 to 76, roughly nine men and roughly 5 women, stage I to III. The study's findings and limits: Higher tumor TCR diversity was associated with shorter survival.

The template was RNA from unsorted bulk tissue. This non-tumor lung sample came from over 3 cm beyond the tumor edge. Newly diagnosed lung cancer patients had thoracic surgery in China, August–late 2014, without prior chemotherapy. Three rounds of nested PCR, following a modified ARM-PCR protocol, produced the TCRbeta library. MiXCR was run by TCRdb on the multiplex PCR reads, yielding one entry per CDR3 protein. The sample holds tens of thousands of distinct CDR3 sequences, 65% to 75% seen once. The receptor was derived from a woman aged 45-65 years with non-small cell lung cancer. What was sequenced was distant non-tumor lung tissue. This chain joins TRBV5-4 and TRBJ2-7; 8 nucleotides match TRBD2. The CDR3 nucleotides read TGTGCCAGCAGCTTGGCCACTAGCGGACCCTACGAGCAGTACTTC. Amino acids: CASSLATSGPYEQYF.